Each of the 21 T cell receptor beta chains below was sequenced from the same sample in a study of T cell responses to AZD1222 COVID-19 vaccine. Clones were sequenced by immunoSEQ multiplex PCR, and TCRdb holds only the in-frame ones, with some missing. The table lists 200,000 or so clones, approximately 94% of them singletons. This sample comprised peripheral blood, obtained on day 0 of AZD1222 vaccination. Receptor source: an adult in good health.

The chain couples TRBV23-1 to TRBJ2-7; tentatively, D is TRBD2 (5 bases). TRBV23-1 is known as an ORF, though its function is uncertain. Trimming shortened V by 1 base and J by 0 bases, and 7 bases separated the two germline ends. This CDR3 has 14 amino acids. In DNA form, the CDR3 reads TGCGCCAGCAGTCAATTGGACTGCTCCTACGAGCAGTACTTC. It specifies CASSQLDCSYEQYF.

The chain employs TRBV5-4 and TRBJ2-7; TRBD2 matches at 13 bases. Germline assignment: CDR1 SGHNT and CDR2 YYREEE (reference sequence). The CDR3 length is 14 residues. V shed 6 bases, J shed 5 bases, and the junction held 5 bases outside the gene matches. The CDR3 nucleotides are TGTGCCAGCAAGACTAGCGGGAGGACCCACGAGCAGTACTTC. Translated, it gives CASKTSGRTHEQYF.

This clone was observed a handful of times. The chain employs TRBV6-4 and TRBJ2-1, with 11 nucleotides matching TRBD2. In germline, CDR1 is MRHNA, CDR2 SNTAGT. The CDR3 is made up of 16 amino acids. V shed 3 bases, J shed 3 bases, and the junction held 4 bases outside the gene matches. CDR3 sequence reads: CASSEAGLADYNEQFF. The DNA for the CDR3 is TGTGCCAGCAGTGAGGCGGGACTAGCGGACTACAATGAGCAGTTCTTC.

The genes are TRBV28 and TRBJ1-3; D remains ambiguous. Germline V lookup: CDR1 MDHEN, CDR2 SYDVKM. The CDR3 is 12 amino acids. Trimming pared 5 bases from V and 9 bases from J, leaving 11 bases between. The CDR3 region has the DNA TGTGCCAGCAGTACTACAGTCCCCACCATATATTTT. Translation: CASSTTVPTIYF.

This rearrangement joins TRBV20-1 to TRBJ2-1, with D perhaps given as TRBD1 or TRBD2 (8 bases each). Germline CDR1 is DFQATT and CDR2 is SNEGSKA (reference sequence). Trimming shortened V by 3 bases and J by 3 bases, and 30 bases separated the two germline ends. This CDR3 is built from 20 residues. This chain's CDR3 is CSASDEWTGTSLADYNEQFF. CDR3 coding DNA: TGCAGTGCTAGTGACGAATGGACAGGGACATCACTAGCGGACTACAATGAGCAGTTCTTC.

This clone has just a few counts. In DNA form, the CDR3 reads TGTGCCAGCCTACGACAGGGGTTAGACACCATATATTTT. The encoded protein is CASLRQGLDTIYF. The chain joins TRBV7-2 to TRBJ1-3; 8 bases fit TRBD1. Per germline, CDR1 SGHTA and CDR2 FQGNSA. The CDR3 loop spans 13 amino acids. Trimming took 8 bases from V and 8 from J; bases not matched to a gene: 8.

This clone is a singleton in its sample. The V and J genes are TRBV28 and TRBJ1-3, with D perhaps matching TRBD1 (6 bases). Germline CDR1 and CDR2: MDHEN and SYDVKM. The CDR3 length is 16 residues. V was cut by 2 bases and J by 8 bases, with 19 bases left in between. CDR3 sequence (DNA): TGTGCCAGCAGTTTAGGGGGGCAGCAGAACCCGGACACCATATATTTT. Translation gives CASSLGGQQNPDTIYF.

This clone came up a few times. This rearrangement joins TRBV28 to TRBJ1-1, with D uncertain. Between the trimmed V and J ends, which lost 1 base and 1 base, there was a span of 13 bases. Per the germline V gene, CDR1 is MDHEN and CDR2 is SYDVKM. The CDR3 runs 16 residues. The CDR3, as DNA: TGTGCCAGCAGTTTATTTAGCAGGAGCCCGAACACTGAAGCTTTCTTT. It codes for CASSLFSRSPNTEAFF.

The rearrangement links TRBV5-1 to TRBJ1-2; D is unclear. Germline V gene lookup returns CDR1 SGHRS and CDR2 YFSETQ. V was trimmed by 5 bases and J by 1 base, leaving 6 bases between them. CDR3 length equals 12 residues. CDR3 bases: TGCGCCAGCAGAACGGATAACTATGGCTACACCTTC. It encodes CASRTDNYGYTF.

The rearrangement links TRBV9 to TRBJ2-5; weak D call: TRBD2 (6 bases). The CDR3 covers 15 residues. V was clipped by 0 bases and J by 3 bases, with 12 bases between them. Germline V gene data show CDR1 as SGDLS and CDR2 as YYNGEE. CDR3 nucleotide sequence: TGTGCCAGCAGCGTAGCCGGGACTCTAAAAGAGACCCAGTACTTC. This sequence encodes CASSVAGTLKETQYF.

V is TRBV7-9 and J is TRBJ1-4, with D unclear. With 0 bases removed from V and 6 bases from J, the gap between germline ends came to 11 bases. The CDR3 is made up of 15 amino acids. CDR1 is SEHNR and CDR2 is FQNEAQ in the germline V gene (reference sequence). CDR3 bases: TGTGCCAGCAGCTTAGCAGGGAATGTGGATGAAAAACTGTTTTTT. Its translation is CASSLAGNVDEKLFF.

This rearrangement joins TRBV29-1 to TRBJ2-5; D gene uncertain. The ends were cut back, 3 bases at V and 5 bases at J, with 10 bases in the middle. In germline, CDR1 is SQVTM, CDR2 ANQGSEA. The CDR3 sequence is 12 residues long. The CDR3 DNA reads as TGCAGCGTTGATGACCGCGGCGAGACCCAGTACTTC. It yields the protein CSVDDRGETQYF.

The rearrangement links TRBV27 to TRBJ1-3; D gene uncertain. The CDR3 sequence is 16 residues long. CDR1 and CDR2 (germline): MNHEY, SMNVEV (reference sequence). Between the trimmed V and J ends, which lost 3 bases and 0 bases, there was a span of 12 bases. CDR3 region: CASSLLGRISGNTIYF. CDR3 in DNA: TGTGCCAGCAGTTTGCTAGGACGGATCTCTGGAAACACCATATATTTT.

The chain couples TRBV29-1 to TRBJ2-1; D not resolved. The V end was cut by 3 bases, the J end by 10 bases, with 10 bases between. Germline V gives CDR1 SQVTM, CDR2 ANQGSEA. The CDR3 spans 11 residues. The CDR3 DNA reads TGCAGCGTTGACCTAGGAGTCGAGCAGTTCTTC. This encodes CSVDLGVEQFF.

The chain recombines TRBV4-3 with TRBJ1-2, with D maybe TRBD1 (6 bases). From germline, CDR1 is LGHNA and CDR2 YSLEER. V lost 5 bases to trimming and J lost 5 bases, with 27 bases between them. The CDR3 is made up of 18 amino acids. The CDR3 region is CASSGYGQQGNLLYGYTF. The CDR3 DNA reads as TGCGCCAGCAGCGGGTATGGACAGCAGGGGAATCTACTTTATGGCTACACCTTC.

The rearrangement uses TRBV12-3 or TRBV12-4 and TRBJ1-4; D gene uncertain. CDR3 size: 13 residues. V was pared by 5 bases and J by 5 bases, with 9 bases between. The CDR3 loop is CASSPLQNEKLFF. DNA for the CDR3: TGTGCCAGCAGTCCACTCCAAAATGAAAAACTGTTTTTT.

The gene calls are TRBV28 and TRBJ2-7; 9 nucleotides match TRBD1. The CDR3 is 14 amino acids. V was clipped by 4 bases and J by 3 bases; unmatched bases: 4. Germline CDR1 reads MDHEN; CDR2 reads SYDVKM. In DNA, the CDR3 is TGTGCCAGCAGTTGGACAGGGGCGGGCTACGAGCAGTACTTC. Its protein product is CASSWTGAGYEQYF.

This clone was picked up one time. V usage is TRBV5-1 and J usage is TRBJ1-1; 9 bases agree with TRBD1. Unmatched junction bases numbered 4, after V lost 6 bases and J lost 4 bases. CDR3 length equals 13 residues. Germline V gives CDR1 SGHRS, CDR2 YFSETQ. Written as DNA, the CDR3 is TGCGCCAGCAACAGGGGGCAGCGCACTGAAGCTTTCTTT. Its protein is CASNRGQRTEAFF.

This rearrangement joins TRBV11-2 to TRBJ1-2, with D possibly being TRBD1 (5 bases). Germline CDR1 is SGHAT and CDR2 is FQNNGV. With 1 base removed from V and 4 bases from J, the gap between germline ends came to 10 bases. The CDR3 has 14 residues. The CDR3 region is CASSLVTQGYGYTF. The CDR3 DNA is TGTGCCAGCAGCTTAGTCACGCAGGGCTATGGCTACACCTTC. Based on the CDR3 plus reference TRBV11-2 and TRBJ1-2, the full variable domain is EAGVAQSPRYKIIEKRQSVAFWCNPISGHATLYWYQQILGQGPKLLIQFQNNGVVDDSQLPKDRFSAERLKGVDSTLKIQPAKLEDSAVYLCASSLVTQGYGYTFGSGTRLTVV.

The CDR3 nucleotides read TGTGCCAGCAGCCTGGGGTATTCTCAAGAGACCCAGTACTTC. It translates to CASSLGYSQETQYF. The genes are TRBV7-8 and TRBJ2-5, with no clear D. The V gene lost 5 bases and the J gene lost 2 bases, with 12 bases spanning the gap. CDR3 size: 14 residues. Germline CDR1 SGHVS, CDR2 FQNEAQ.

The chain carries TRBV18 and TRBJ1-2; D unclear. CDR1 is KGHSH, CDR2 LQKENI, per germline. V gave up 4 bases and J gave up 6 bases, with 18 bases separating them. There are 15 residues in the CDR3. The CDR3 region is CASSRREGRINGYTF. The CDR3 DNA reads as TGTGCCAGCTCACGACGGGAAGGACGGATTAATGGCTACACCTTC.